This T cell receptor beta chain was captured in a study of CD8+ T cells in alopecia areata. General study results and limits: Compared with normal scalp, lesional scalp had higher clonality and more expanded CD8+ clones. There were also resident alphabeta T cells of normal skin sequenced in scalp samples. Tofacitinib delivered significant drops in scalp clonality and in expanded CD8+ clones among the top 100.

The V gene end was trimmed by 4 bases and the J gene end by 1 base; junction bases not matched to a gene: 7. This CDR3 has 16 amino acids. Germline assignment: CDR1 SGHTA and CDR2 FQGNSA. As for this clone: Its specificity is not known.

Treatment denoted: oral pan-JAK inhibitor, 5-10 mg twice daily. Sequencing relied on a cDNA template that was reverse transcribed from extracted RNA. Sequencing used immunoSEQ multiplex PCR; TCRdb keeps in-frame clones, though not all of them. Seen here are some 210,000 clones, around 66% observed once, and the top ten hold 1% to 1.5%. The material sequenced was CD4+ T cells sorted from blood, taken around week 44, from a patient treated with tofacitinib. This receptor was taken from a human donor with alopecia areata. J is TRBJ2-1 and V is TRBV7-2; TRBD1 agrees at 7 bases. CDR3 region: CASSSRTGQSYNEQFF. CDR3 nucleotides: TGTGCCAGCAGCTCAAGGACAGGTCAATCCTACAATGAGCAGTTCTTC.